The 16 T cell receptor beta chains below all came from one sample that was sequenced in a study of blood T cell dynamics during melanoma immunotherapy (dated by TCRdb to about 2020). This specimen's time point label, interpreted: week 3, after first cycle of checkpoint inhibitor. Library construction relied on the immunoSEQ multiplex PCR assay. Sourced from immuneACCESS, this table was stored by TCRdb with only in-frame sequences that have V and J called. A share of the clones is absent; for the studies checked, an unresolved V gene accounts for under half, and the remainder has no known explanation. This sample has fewer than 15,000 clones in its table, and approximately 90% of those were observed once. The leading ten clones occupy 5% to 5.5% of the sample. The specimen was blood, collected from a patient treated with checkpoint blockade. The receptors were gathered from a human donor with melanoma.

V and J are TRBV27 and TRBJ2-7; 10 bases match TRBD2. CDR1 MNHEY and CDR2 SMNVEV come from the germline V gene (reference sequence). After removal of 5 bases from V and 2 bases from J, the junction contained 24 bases not matched to a gene. The CDR3 totals 21 residues. The CDR3 nucleotides are TGTGCCAGCAGTCGAACCGGGACTAGCGCTGCTCTGGCGACCATACCCTACGAGCAGTACTTC. Amino acid sequence: CASSRTGTSAALATIPYEQYF.

The table lists this clone with a count of one. The rearrangement uses TRBV4-3 and TRBJ2-1; TRBD2 matches 13 bases. The trim removed 1 base at V and 8 bases at J, leaving 8 bases unmatched. This CDR3 contains 17 residues. Germline values: CDR1 LGHNA, CDR2 YSLEER. CDR3 DNA sequence: TGCGCCAGCAGCCAAGCTTGGACTAGCGGGAGCTGGGATGAGCAGTTCTTC. Encoded protein: CASSQAWTSGSWDEQFF.

The rearrangement joins TRBV7-2 to TRBJ1-2; D not certain. The CDR3 has 14 amino acids. Germline CDR1 and CDR2: SGHTA and FQGNSA. Deletions cut 1 base from V and 4 bases from J, with 10 bases between. As DNA, the CDR3 is TGTGCCAGCAGCTTAGATCGGGGAGTCTATGGCTACACCTTC. It specifies CASSLDRGVYGYTF.

The chain combines TRBV9 with TRBJ2-3; 10 bases match TRBD1. Germline V gene data show CDR1 as SGDLS and CDR2 as YYNGEE. V lost 2 bases, J lost 5 bases, and 2 bases stayed unmatched. CDR3 size: 14 residues. CDR3 loop: CASSVGTGVDTQYF. CDR3 nucleotide sequence: TGTGCCAGCAGCGTCGGGACAGGGGTAGATACGCAGTATTTT.

This chain connects TRBV4-2 to TRBJ2-2, with D possibly TRBD2 on 5 matching bases. Trimming removed 4 bases from V and 5 bases from J, with 14 bases in between. Germline V CDR1 and CDR2: LGHNA, YNFKEQ. The CDR3 totals 15 residues. The CDR3 protein is CASSRGSTGTGELFF. CDR3 bases: TGTGCCAGCAGCCGGGGATCCACGGGGACCGGGGAGCTGTTTTTT.

This clone was found a few times. The rearrangement uses TRBV7-2 and TRBJ1-5; 9 bases map to TRBD1. Germline CDR1 is SGHTA and CDR2 is FQGNSA. After removal of 6 bases from V and 9 bases from J, the junction contained 9 bases not matched to a gene. This CDR3 spans 14 amino acids. The DNA of the CDR3 is TGTGCCAGCAGTCGCGGGACAGGGACACGGCCCCAGCATTTT. This translates into CASSRGTGTRPQHF. Using reference TRBV7-2 and TRBJ1-5 for the parts outside the CDR3, the full variable domain is GAGVSQSPSNKVTEKGKDVELRCDPISGHTALYWYRQSLGQGLEFLIYFQGNSAPDKSGLPSDRFSAERTGGSVSTLTIQRTQQEDSAVYLCASSRGTGTRPQHFGDGTRLSIL.

J is TRBJ2-2 and V is TRBV5-1; TRBD2 agrees at 9 bases. The CDR3 totals 15 residues. V lost 3 bases to trimming and J lost 5 bases; unmatched junction nucleotides: 5. Germline V gives CDR1 SGHRS, CDR2 YFSETQ. CDR3 sequence: CASSSSGVGTGELFF. The CDR3, as DNA: TGCGCCAGCAGCTCTAGCGGGGTAGGAACCGGGGAGCTGTTTTTT.

The chain has TRBV9 and TRBJ2-5; D tentatively fits TRBD1 or TRBD2 (5 bases each). Germline CDR1 is SGDLS and CDR2 is YYNGEE. V gave up 0 bases and J gave up 1 base, with 16 bases separating them. The CDR3 sequence is 17 residues long. The CDR3 is CASSVAPSRAGQETQYF. The DNA for the CDR3 is TGTGCCAGCAGCGTAGCTCCCAGCAGGGCGGGCCAAGAGACCCAGTACTTC.

The genes are TRBV30 and TRBJ2-2; the D gene is possibly TRBD1 (6 bases). Germline-derived CDR1 and CDR2 are GTSNPN and SVGIG (reference sequence). The CDR3 length is 12 residues. Trimming shortened V by 5 bases and J by 4 bases, and 8 bases separated the two germline ends. In DNA, the CDR3 is TGTGCCTGGCAGGGGATCACCGGGGAGCTGTTTTTT. This gives the protein CAWQGITGELFF.

About this clone: Its ends do not fully match the called genes, so a read error is possible. The rearrangement joins TRBV7-8 to TRBJ2-5; 10 bases fit TRBD2. The CDR3 sequence is 14 residues long. Per the germline V gene, CDR1 is SGHVS and CDR2 is FQNEAQ. CDR3 coding DNA: TGTGCCAGCAGCCTAGCGGGAGTTCAAGAGACCCAGTACTTC. Protein: CASSLAGVQETQYF.

The V call is TRBV7-9, the J call TRBJ2-5; D is undetermined. The CDR3 spans 13 residues. The germline CDR1 and CDR2 sequences are SEHNR and FQNEAQ (reference sequence). Trimming removed 3 bases from V and 3 bases from J, with 8 bases in between. The CDR3 spells CASSFVREETQYF. The DNA of the CDR3 is TGTGCCAGCAGCTTTGTTAGGGAAGAGACCCAGTACTTC.

The J gene is TRBJ2-3, the V gene TRBV11-2, with 8 bases matching TRBD2. Per germline, CDR1 SGHAT and CDR2 FQNNGV. CDR3 size: 14 residues. V lost 0 bases, J lost 7 bases, and 3 bases stayed unmatched. The CDR3 loop reads CASSLDGRVNTQYF. CDR3 DNA: TGTGCCAGCAGCTTAGACGGGAGGGTAAATACGCAGTATTTT.

This chain connects TRBV12-1 to TRBJ1-5; TRBD1 was called by the table and not checked on the DNA. TRBV12-1 is given as a pseudogene. This CDR3 region has 16 residues. The CDR3 loop is CASSFAGQGINQPQHF. In DNA form, the CDR3 reads TGTGCCAGCAGCTTTGCGGGACAGGGCATCAATCAGCCCCAGCATTTT.

The gene calls are TRBV5-1 and TRBJ2-3; D gene uncertain. The CDR3 loop spans 12 amino acids. In germline, CDR1 is SGHRS, CDR2 YFSETQ. The ends were cut back, 2 bases at V and 6 bases at J, with 7 bases in the middle. This CDR3 is CASSFNLDTQYF. CDR3 coding DNA: TGCGCCAGCAGCTTCAACTTGGATACGCAGTATTTT.

This clone occurred a few times. This chain links TRBV2 with TRBJ1-2; 8 bases agree with TRBD1. This CDR3 comprises 14 residues. The V segment lost 3 bases and the J segment 8 bases; nucleotides outside the gene matches: 8. Germline V gene sequence: CDR1 SNHLY, CDR2 FYNNEI. The DNA for the CDR3 is TGTGCCAGCAGTGATCGGACAGGGAGGGCCGGCTACACCTTC. Its translation is CASSDRTGRAGYTF.

This chain uses TRBV7-9 with TRBJ2-7, with TRBD2 identical over 11 bases. The CDR3 spans 15 residues. Germline V gene data show CDR1 as SEHNR and CDR2 as FQNEAQ (reference sequence). With 3 bases clipped from V and 2 bases from J, the junction kept 3 bases outside the gene matches. For the CDR3, the DNA is TGTGCCAGCAGCTTTGGGACTAGCGGCACCTACGAGCAGTACTTC. It is translated as CASSFGTSGTYEQYF.